This T cell receptor (beta chain) was captured in a study of control samples from healthy donors and cancer patients. Here immunoSEQ multiplex PCR was the method, and the copy in TCRdb shows in-frame clones only, minus some. The sample holds roughly 130,000 clones, more than 70% seen once. This CDR3 contains 16 residues. Germline values: CDR1 MGHRA, CDR2 YSYEKL. Losses at the gene ends were 0 bases for V and 2 bases for J; bases not matched to a gene: 4. What was sequenced was blood. This sequence joins TRBV4-1 and TRBJ2-1; 7 bases map to TRBD1. The receptor comes from a man aged 45-60 years in good health. This CDR3 reads CASSQDPQGAYNEQFF. Written as DNA, the CDR3 is TGCGCCAGCAGCCAAGATCCCCAGGGGGCCTACAATGAGCAGTTCTTC.